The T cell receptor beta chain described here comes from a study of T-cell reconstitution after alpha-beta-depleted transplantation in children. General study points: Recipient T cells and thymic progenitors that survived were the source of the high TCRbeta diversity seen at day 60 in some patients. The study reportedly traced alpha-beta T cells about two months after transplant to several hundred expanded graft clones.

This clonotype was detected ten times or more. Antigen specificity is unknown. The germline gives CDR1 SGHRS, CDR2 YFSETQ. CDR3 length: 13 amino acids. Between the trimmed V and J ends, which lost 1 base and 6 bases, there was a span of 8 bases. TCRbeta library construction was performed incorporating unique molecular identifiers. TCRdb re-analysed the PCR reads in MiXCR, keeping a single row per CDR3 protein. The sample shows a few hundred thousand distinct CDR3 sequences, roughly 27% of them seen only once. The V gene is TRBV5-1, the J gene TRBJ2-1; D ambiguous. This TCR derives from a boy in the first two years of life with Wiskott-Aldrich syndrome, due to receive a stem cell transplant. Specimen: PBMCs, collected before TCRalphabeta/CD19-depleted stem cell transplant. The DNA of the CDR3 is TGCGCCAGCAGCTTGAGGATAGCCAATGAGCAGTTCTTC. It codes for CASSLRIANEQFF.